This T cell receptor (beta chain) was sequenced for a study of human T cells and chemical hapten exposure. This CDR3 has 15 residues. V lost 5 bases and J 1 base, leaving 14 bases between the germline ends. Germline CDR1 and CDR2: SGHAT and FQNNGV. A few counts support this clonotype. No antigen is known for it. MiXCR was run by TCRdb on the RACE reads, yielding one entry per CDR3 protein. This sample yields a few hundred thousand distinct CDR3 sequences, of which 7.5% to 9% are seen a single time; 2.3% belongs to the top ten. Time point denoted: pre-sensitization, week 0. Treatment: therapeutic diphenylcyclopropenone sensitization with weekly scalp DPC. The study, taken as a whole, reports: Relative to controls, expanded TCRs formed significantly more large CDR3 similarity clusters.

This TCR derives from a middle-aged woman with alopecia areata. Some clones in this sample may be carry-over from other donors' samples. The source was whole blood, collected in connection with sensitization to the hapten diphenylcyclopropenone (DPC). This rearrangement joins TRBV11-2 to TRBJ1-1; D unclear. CDR3 coding DNA: TGTGCCAGCAGCCGACTAGCGCCCTCGAACACTGAAGCTTTCTTT. Protein: CASSRLAPSNTEAFF.